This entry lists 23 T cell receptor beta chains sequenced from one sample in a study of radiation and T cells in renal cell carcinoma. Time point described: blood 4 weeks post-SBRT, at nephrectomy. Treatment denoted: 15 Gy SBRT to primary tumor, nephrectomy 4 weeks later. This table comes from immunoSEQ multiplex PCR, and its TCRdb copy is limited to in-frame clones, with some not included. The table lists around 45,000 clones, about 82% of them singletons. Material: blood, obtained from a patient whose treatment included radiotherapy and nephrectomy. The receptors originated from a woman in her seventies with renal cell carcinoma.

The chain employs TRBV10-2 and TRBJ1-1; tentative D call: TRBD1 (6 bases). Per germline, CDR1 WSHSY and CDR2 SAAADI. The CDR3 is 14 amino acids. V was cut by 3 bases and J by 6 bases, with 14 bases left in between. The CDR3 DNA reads TGCGCCAGCAGTGAATGGGACACCAGACCTGAAGCTTTCTTT. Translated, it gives CASSEWDTRPEAFF.

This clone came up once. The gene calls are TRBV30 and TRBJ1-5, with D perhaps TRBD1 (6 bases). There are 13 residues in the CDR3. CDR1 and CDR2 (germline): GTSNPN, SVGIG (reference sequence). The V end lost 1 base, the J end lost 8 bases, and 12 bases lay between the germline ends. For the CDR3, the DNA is TGTGCCTGGAGTGGGGGGGCAGCGAAGCCCCAGCATTTT. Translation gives CAWSGGAAKPQHF.

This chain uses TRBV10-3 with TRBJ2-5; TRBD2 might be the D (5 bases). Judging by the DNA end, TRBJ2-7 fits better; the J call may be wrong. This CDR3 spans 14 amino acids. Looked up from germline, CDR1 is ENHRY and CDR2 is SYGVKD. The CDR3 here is CAISDAGIGNEQYF. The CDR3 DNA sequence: TGTGCCATCAGTGATGCGGGTATAGGGAACGAGCAGTACTTC.

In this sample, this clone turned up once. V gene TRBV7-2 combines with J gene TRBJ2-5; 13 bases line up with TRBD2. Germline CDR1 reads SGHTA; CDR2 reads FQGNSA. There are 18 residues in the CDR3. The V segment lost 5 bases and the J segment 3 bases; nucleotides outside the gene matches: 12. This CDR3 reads CASSIRLAGGAREETQYF. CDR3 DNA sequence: TGTGCCAGCAGCATCAGACTAGCGGGAGGAGCCAGGGAAGAGACCCAGTACTTC.

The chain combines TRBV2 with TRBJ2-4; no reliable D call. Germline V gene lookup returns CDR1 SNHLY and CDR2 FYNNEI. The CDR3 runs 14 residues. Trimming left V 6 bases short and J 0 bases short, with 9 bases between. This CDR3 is CASRKETAKNIQYF. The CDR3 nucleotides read TGTGCCAGCAGAAAAGAGACAGCCAAAAACATTCAGTACTTC.

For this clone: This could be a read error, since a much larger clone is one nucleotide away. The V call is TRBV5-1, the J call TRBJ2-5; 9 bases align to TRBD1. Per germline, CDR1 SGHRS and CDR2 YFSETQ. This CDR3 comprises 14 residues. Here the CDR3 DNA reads TGCGTCAGCAGAACGACAGGGGGCCAAGAGACCCAGTACTTC. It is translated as CVSRTTGGQETQYF.

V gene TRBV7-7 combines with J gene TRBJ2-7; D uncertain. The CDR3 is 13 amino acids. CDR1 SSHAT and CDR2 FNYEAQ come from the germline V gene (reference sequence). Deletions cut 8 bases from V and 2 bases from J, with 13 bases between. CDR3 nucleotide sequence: TGTGCCAGCGCACCCTCGGACGCCTACGAGCAGTACTTC. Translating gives CASAPSDAYEQYF.

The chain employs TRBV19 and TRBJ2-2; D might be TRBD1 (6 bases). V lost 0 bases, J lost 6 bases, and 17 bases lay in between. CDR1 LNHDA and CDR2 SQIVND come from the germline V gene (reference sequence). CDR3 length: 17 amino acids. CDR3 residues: CASSIDRAGAFSGELFF. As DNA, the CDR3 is TGTGCCAGTAGTATAGATCGGGCAGGGGCTTTTTCCGGGGAGCTGTTTTTT.

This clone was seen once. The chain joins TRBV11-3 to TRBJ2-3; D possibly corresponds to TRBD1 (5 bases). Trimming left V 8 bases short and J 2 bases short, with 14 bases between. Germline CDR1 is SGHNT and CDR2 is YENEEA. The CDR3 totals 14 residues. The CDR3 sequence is CASVGAMVTDTQYF. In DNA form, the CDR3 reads TGTGCCAGCGTAGGGGCGATGGTCACAGATACGCAGTATTTT.

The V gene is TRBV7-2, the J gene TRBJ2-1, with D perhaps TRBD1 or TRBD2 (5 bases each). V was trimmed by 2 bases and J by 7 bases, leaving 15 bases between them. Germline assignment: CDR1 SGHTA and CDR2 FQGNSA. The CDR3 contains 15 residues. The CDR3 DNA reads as TGTGCCAGCAGCTTAATTGGGACGGATTATAATGAGCAGTTCTTC. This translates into CASSLIGTDYNEQFF.

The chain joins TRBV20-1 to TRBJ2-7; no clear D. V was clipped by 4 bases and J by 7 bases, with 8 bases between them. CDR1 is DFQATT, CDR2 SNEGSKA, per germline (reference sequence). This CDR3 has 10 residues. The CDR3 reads CSATNREQYF. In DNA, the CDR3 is TGCAGTGCTACCAATCGGGAGCAGTACTTC.

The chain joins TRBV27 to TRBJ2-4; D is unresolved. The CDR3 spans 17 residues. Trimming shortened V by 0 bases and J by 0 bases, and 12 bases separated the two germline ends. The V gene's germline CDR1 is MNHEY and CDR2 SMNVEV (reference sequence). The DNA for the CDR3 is TGTGCCAGCAGTTTATCAGGAACTGAACTAGCCAAAAACATTCAGTACTTC. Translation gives CASSLSGTELAKNIQYF.

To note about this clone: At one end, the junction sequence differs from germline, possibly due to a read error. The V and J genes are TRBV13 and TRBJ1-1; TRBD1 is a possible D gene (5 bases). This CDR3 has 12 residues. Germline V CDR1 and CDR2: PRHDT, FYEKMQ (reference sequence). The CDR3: CASSLGVTEAFF. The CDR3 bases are TGTGCCAGCAGCCTAGGGGTCACTGAAGCTTTCTTT.

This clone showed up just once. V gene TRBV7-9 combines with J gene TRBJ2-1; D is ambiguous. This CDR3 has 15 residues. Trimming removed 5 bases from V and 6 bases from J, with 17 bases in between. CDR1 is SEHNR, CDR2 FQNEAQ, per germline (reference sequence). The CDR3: CASSLLQSNGNEQFF. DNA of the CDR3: TGTGCCAGCAGCCTACTACAGTCCAACGGCAATGAGCAGTTCTTC.

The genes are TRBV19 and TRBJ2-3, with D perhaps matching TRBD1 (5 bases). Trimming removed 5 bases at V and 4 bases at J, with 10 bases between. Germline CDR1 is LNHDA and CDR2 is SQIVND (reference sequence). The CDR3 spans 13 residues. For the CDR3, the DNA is TGTGCCAGTAGTTCCAGGGAAGCAGATACGCAGTATTTT. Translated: CASSSREADTQYF. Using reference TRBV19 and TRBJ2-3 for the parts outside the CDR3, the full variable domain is DGGITQSPKYLFRKEGQNVTLSCEQNLNHDAMYWYRQDPGQGLRLIYYSQIVNDFQKGDIAEGYSVSREKKESFPLTVTSAQKNPTAFYLCASSSREADTQYFGPGTRLTVL.

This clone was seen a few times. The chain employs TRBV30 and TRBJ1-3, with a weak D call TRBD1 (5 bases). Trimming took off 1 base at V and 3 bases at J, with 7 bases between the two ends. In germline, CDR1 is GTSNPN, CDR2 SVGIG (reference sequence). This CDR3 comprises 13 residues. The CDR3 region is CAWSEGRGNTIYF. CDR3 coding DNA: TGTGCCTGGAGTGAGGGGCGTGGAAACACCATATATTTT.

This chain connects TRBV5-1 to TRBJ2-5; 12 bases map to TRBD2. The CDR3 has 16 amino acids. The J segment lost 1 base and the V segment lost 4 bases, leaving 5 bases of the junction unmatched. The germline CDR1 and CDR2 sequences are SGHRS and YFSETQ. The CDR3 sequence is CASSPRLAGAQETQYF. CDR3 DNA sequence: TGCGCCAGCAGCCCAAGACTAGCGGGGGCCCAAGAGACCCAGTACTTC. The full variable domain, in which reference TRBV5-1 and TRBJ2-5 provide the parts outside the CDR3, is KAGVTQTPRYLIKTRGQQVTLSCSPISGHRSVSWYQQTPGQGLQFLFEYFSETQRNKGNFPGRFSGRQFSNSRSEMNVSTLELGDSALYLCASSPRLAGAQETQYFGPGTRLLVL.

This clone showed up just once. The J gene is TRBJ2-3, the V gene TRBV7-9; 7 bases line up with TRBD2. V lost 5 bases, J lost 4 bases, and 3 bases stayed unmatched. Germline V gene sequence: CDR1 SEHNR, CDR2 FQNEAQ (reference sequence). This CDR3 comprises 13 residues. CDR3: CASSLLAADTQYF. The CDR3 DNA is TGTGCCAGCAGCCTCCTAGCGGCAGATACGCAGTATTTT.

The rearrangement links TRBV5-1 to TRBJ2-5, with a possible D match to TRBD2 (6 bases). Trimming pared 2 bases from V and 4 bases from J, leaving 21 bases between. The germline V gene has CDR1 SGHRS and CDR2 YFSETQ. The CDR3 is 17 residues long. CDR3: CASSFLAITESSETQYF. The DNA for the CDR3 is TGCGCCAGCAGCTTTCTAGCGATCACGGAAAGCTCAGAGACCCAGTACTTC.

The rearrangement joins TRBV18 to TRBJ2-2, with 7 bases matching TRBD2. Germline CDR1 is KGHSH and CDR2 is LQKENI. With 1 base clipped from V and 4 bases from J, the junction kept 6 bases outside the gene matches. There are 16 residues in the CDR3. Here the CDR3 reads CASSPQVGGPTGELFF. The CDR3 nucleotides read TGTGCCAGCTCACCACAGGTGGGAGGGCCCACCGGGGAGCTGTTTTTT.

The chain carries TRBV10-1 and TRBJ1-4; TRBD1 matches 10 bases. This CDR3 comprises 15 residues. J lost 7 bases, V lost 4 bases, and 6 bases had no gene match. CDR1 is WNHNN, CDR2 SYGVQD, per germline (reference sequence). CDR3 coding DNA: TGCGCCAGCAGTGCAAGGACAGGGGGAATTGAAAAACTGTTTTTT. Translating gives CASSARTGGIEKLFF.

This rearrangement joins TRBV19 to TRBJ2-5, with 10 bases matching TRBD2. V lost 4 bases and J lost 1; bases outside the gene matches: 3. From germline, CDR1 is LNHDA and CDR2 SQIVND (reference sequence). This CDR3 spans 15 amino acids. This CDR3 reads CASSSLAGAQETQYF. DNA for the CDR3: TGTGCCAGTAGTAGTCTAGCGGGAGCCCAAGAGACCCAGTACTTC.

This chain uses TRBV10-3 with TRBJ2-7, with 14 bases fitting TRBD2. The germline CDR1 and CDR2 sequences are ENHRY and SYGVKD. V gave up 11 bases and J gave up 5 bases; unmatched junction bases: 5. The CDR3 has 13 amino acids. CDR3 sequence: CAVGLAGADEQYF. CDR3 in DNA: TGTGCCGTGGGACTAGCGGGAGCCGACGAGCAGTACTTC.